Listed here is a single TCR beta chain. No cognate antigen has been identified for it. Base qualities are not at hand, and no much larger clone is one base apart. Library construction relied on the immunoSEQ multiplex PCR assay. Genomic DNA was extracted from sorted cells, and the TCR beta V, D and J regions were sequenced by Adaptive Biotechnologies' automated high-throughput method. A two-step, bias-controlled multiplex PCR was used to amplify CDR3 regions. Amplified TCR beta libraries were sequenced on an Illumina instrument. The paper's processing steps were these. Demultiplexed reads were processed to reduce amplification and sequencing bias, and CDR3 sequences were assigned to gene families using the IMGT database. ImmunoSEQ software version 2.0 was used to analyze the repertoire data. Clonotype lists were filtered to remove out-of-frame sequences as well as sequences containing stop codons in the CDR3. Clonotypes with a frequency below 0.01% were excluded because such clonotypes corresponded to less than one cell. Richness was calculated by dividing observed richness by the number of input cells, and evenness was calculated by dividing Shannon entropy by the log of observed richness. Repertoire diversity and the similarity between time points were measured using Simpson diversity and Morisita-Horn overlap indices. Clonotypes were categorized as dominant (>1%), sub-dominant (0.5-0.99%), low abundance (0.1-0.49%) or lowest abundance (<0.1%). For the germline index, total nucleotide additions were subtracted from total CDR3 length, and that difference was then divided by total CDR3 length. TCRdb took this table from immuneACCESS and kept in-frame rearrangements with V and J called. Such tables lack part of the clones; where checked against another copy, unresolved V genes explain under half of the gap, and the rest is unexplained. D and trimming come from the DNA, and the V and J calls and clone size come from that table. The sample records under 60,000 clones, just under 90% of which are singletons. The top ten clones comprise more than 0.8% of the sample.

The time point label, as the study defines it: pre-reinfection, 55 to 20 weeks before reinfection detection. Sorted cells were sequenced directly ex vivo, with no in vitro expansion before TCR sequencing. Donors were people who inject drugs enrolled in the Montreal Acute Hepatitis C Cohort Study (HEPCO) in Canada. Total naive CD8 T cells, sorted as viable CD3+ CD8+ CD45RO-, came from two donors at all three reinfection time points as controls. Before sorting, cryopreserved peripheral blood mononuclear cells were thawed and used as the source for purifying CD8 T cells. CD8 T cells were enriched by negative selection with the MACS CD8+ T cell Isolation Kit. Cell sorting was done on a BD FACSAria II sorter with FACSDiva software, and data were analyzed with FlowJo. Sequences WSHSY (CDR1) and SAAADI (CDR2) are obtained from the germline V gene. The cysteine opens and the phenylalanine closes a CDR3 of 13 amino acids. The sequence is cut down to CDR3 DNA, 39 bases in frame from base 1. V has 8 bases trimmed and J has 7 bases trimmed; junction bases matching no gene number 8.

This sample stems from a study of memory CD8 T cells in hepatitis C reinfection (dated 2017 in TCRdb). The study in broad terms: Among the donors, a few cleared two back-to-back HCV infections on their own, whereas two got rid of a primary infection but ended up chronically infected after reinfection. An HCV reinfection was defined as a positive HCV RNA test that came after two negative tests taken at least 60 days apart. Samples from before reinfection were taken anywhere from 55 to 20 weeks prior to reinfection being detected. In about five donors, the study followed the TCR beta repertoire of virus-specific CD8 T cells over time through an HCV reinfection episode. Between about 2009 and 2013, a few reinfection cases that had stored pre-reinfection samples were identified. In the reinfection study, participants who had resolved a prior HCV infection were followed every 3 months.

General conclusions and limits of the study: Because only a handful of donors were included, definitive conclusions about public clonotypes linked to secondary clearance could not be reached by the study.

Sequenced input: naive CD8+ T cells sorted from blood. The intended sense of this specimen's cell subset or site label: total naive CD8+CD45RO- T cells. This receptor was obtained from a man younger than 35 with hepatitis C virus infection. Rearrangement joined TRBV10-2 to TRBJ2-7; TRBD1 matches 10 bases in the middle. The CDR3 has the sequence CASGWTGGREQYF. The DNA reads TGCGCCAGCGGCTGGACAGGGGGACGGGAGCAGTACTTC.